The T cell receptor (beta chain) described here comes from a study of blood T cell repertoires in COVID-19. Recruits, aged about 18 to 95 years, lived in 20 to 30 US areas. Grouping used clinical history reported by participants in a survey and questionnaire. TCRdb's copy holds only in-frame clones and misses some; the assay was immunoSEQ multiplex PCR. The data show a few hundred thousand clones, with 70% to 90% seen just once and approximately 3% held by the top ten. The TCR was taken from a woman aged 45-60 years in a cohort exposed to, infected with or recovered from COVID-19 (not recorded which). Source material: PBMCs or T cells enriched from blood (not recorded which).

The CDR3 nucleotides are TGCAGCGTTGACAGAGACTCCTATGGCTACACCTTC. This encodes CSVDRDSYGYTF. V and J are TRBV29-1 and TRBJ1-2, with no clear D. Trimming took 3 bases from V and 4 from J, leaving 9 bases between them. The CDR3 consists of 12 residues. The germline V gene encodes CDR1 SQVTM and CDR2 ANQGSEA.